The 21 T cell receptor beta chains presented below share a single source sample, sequenced in a study of blood T cells in healthy people across ages (dated by TCRdb to about 2015). Receptor amplification or capture employed 5' RACE. The sequencer was an Illumina HiSeq 2500. A second PCR of roughly 6 to 11 cycles was performed with a sample-barcoded 5' primer and a J-beta primer mix. TCRdb reprocessing: public reads trimmed at Q25 with fastp, clones called with MiXCR, in-frame beta chains kept. Under each unique CDR3 protein, matching rows form one entry showing the most common genes and DNA. In this sample the table shows hundreds of thousands of distinct CDR3 sequences, around 48% of which occur a single time. The ten largest clonotypes hold 25% to 35% of the sample. The sample consisted of blood. The receptors stem from a woman aged 55-70 years in good health.

The CDR3 loop is CSAPPGQAPETQYF. CDR3 coding DNA: TGCAGTGCCCCCCCGGGACAGGCCCCGGAGACGCAGTATTTT. V and J are TRBV20-1 and TRBJ2-3; TRBD1 agrees at 8 bases. Trimming at V came to 6 bases and at J to 9 bases, leaving 14 bases not matched to a gene. The CDR3 loop spans 14 amino acids. Germline V lookup: CDR1 DFQATT, CDR2 SNEGSKA (reference sequence).

The genes are TRBV27 and TRBJ2-3, with 10 nucleotides matching TRBD1. This CDR3 has 16 amino acids. The V gene end was trimmed by 6 bases and the J gene end by 5 bases; junction bases not matched to a gene: 11. Germline V lookup: CDR1 MNHEY, CDR2 SMNVEV (reference sequence). Here the CDR3 reads CASRMLGQGKQDTQYF. CDR3 DNA sequence: TGTGCCAGCAGGATGTTGGGACAGGGGAAGCAAGATACGCAGTATTTT.

The chain recombines TRBV6-5 with TRBJ1-6, with a tentative D call TRBD1 (5 bases). Germline V gene sequence: CDR1 MNHEY, CDR2 SVGAGI. CDR3 length equals 16 residues. V lost 4 bases to trimming and J lost 5 bases, with 15 bases between them. CDR3 bases: TGTGCCAGCAGTTGGGGAGTGGGCAGGGATAATTCACCCCTCCACTTT. Amino acids: CASSWGVGRDNSPLHF.

In this sample, this clonotype turned up a few times. V usage is TRBV2 and J usage is TRBJ2-7; D is ambiguous. The CDR3 is made up of 14 amino acids. Per the germline V gene, CDR1 is SNHLY and CDR2 is FYNNEI. The V end was cut by 7 bases, the J end by 0 bases, with 13 bases between. This chain's CDR3 is CASKYSLSSYEQYF. DNA of the CDR3: TGTGCCAGCAAGTACAGTCTGAGCTCCTACGAGCAGTACTTC.

This clonotype was seen once. This chain uses TRBV2 with TRBJ2-1; no definite D call. Per germline, CDR1 SNHLY and CDR2 FYNNEI. The CDR3 is made up of 15 amino acids. Trimming left V 0 bases short and J 6 bases short, with 12 bases between. CDR3: CASSEAGEPGNEQFF. Written as DNA, the CDR3 is TGTGCCAGCAGTGAAGCCGGAGAACCGGGCAATGAGCAGTTCTTC.

V gene TRBV5-1 combines with J gene TRBJ2-6; perhaps TRBD1 as D (5 bases). Trimming stripped 2 bases from V and 0 bases from J, with 12 bases between. The CDR3 extends over 17 amino acids. CDR1 is SGHRS and CDR2 is YFSETQ in the germline V gene. The CDR3 DNA reads as TGCGCCAGCAGCTTCAAGGGGCTCAGCTCTGGGGCCAACGTCCTGACTTTC. Protein: CASSFKGLSSGANVLTF.

This clonotype occurred once. The CDR3 DNA is TGTGCCAGCAGTCCGGGCCCAACACGTAATGAAAAACTGTTTTTT. Translation gives CASSPGPTRNEKLFF. The gene calls are TRBV7-2 and TRBJ1-4; D ambiguous. The V gene lost 6 bases and the J gene lost 4 bases, with 15 bases spanning the gap. CDR3 size: 15 residues. CDR1 is SGHTA, CDR2 FQGNSA, per germline.

This clonotype was detected a few times. The DNA for the CDR3 is TGTGCCAGCAGCTCCGGGACAGGGGGTTTCTACGAGCAGTACTTC. Encoded protein: CASSSGTGGFYEQYF. This rearrangement joins TRBV7-2 to TRBJ2-7; 11 positions match TRBD1. The CDR3 has 15 residues. Trimming removed 4 bases from V and 3 bases from J; junction bases left unmatched: 5. Germline V gene lookup returns CDR1 SGHTA and CDR2 FQGNSA. Complete variable domain (other parts from reference TRBV7-2 and TRBJ2-7): GAGVSQSPSNKVTEKGKDVELRCDPISGHTALYWYRQSLGQGLEFLIYFQGNSAPDKSGLPSDRFSAERTGGSVSTLTIQRTQQEDSAVYLCASSSGTGGFYEQYFGPGTRLTVT.

The V and J genes are TRBV6-5 and TRBJ2-4; D ambiguous. The DNA end lines up better with TRBJ2-7; the J call may be wrong. From germline, CDR1 is MNHEY and CDR2 SVGAGI. This CDR3 is built from 15 residues. This CDR3 reads CASSYSGAYPYEQYF. The CDR3 DNA is TGTGCCAGCAGTTATTCGGGTGCCTACCCCTACGAGCAGTACTTC.

Ten or more counts support this clonotype. This chain connects TRBV9 to TRBJ2-7; possibly TRBD1 for D (6 bases). The V end was cut by 0 bases, the J end by 12 bases, with 16 bases between. Looked up from germline, CDR1 is SGDLS and CDR2 is YYNGEE. CDR3 length: 13 residues. The CDR3 reads CASSVEGQSLAYF. CDR3 DNA sequence: TGTGCCAGCAGCGTAGAGGGACAATCCCTGGCGTACTTC. The variable domain in full, completed from reference TRBV9 and TRBJ2-7, reads DSGVTQTPKHLITATGQRVTLRCSPRSGDLSVYWYQQSLDQGLQFLIQYYNGEERAKGNILERFSAQQFPDLHSELNLSSLELGDSALYFCASSVEGQSLAYFGPGTRLTVT.

With regard to this clonotype: This may be a read error: a much more frequent sequence differs by one nucleotide. The V call is TRBV27, the J call TRBJ1-4, with TRBD1 as a possible D gene (5 bases). V lost 0 bases, J lost 4 bases, and 15 bases lay in between. The germline CDR1 and CDR2 sequences are MNHEY and SMNVEV (reference sequence). The CDR3 extends over 17 amino acids. For the CDR3, the DNA is TGTGCCAGCAGTTTATCCGGGAGGAAGGGGATTAATGAAAAACTGTTTTTT. Its translation is CASSLSGRKGINEKLFF.

The chain recombines TRBV28 with TRBJ1-5; no firm D call. The CDR3 has 13 residues. From germline, CDR1 is MDHEN and CDR2 SYDVKM. Trimming removed 10 bases from V and 1 base from J, with 11 bases in between. The CDR3 DNA reads TGTGCCACCCAAGGAAGGAGCAATCAGCCCCAGCATTTT. This translates into CATQGRSNQPQHF.

The V and J genes are TRBV21-1 and TRBJ1-1; TRBD1, the D gene given by the table, was not confirmed from the DNA. TRBV21-1 is flagged as a pseudogene. The CDR3 runs to 16 residues. CDR3 sequence (DNA): TGTGCCAGCAGCAACCTGCGGGACAGCCTGAACACTGAAGCTTTCTTT. It specifies CASSNLRDSLNTEAFF.

This clonotype showed up just a few times. The chain recombines TRBV28 with TRBJ2-6, with a weak D call TRBD1 (5 bases). CDR3 length equals 18 residues. V lost 3 bases and J 0 bases, leaving 15 bases between the germline ends. Germline CDR1 MDHEN, CDR2 SYDVKM. The CDR3 DNA follows: TGTGCCAGCAGTTTTGGGCGCGGACAACGCTCTGGGGCCAACGTCCTGACTTTC. This sequence encodes CASSFGRGQRSGANVLTF.

This clonotype has at least ten counts. This chain uses TRBV7-2 with TRBJ2-3; no definite D call. The germline CDR1 and CDR2 sequences are SGHTA and FQGNSA. This CDR3 contains 12 residues. Trimming took off 3 bases at V and 2 bases at J, with 3 bases between the two ends. For the CDR3, the DNA is TGTGCCAGCAGCTTGTTCACAGATACGCAGTATTTT. Protein product: CASSLFTDTQYF.

The chain has TRBV4-2 and TRBJ2-7; D gene unclear. The CDR3 length is 14 residues. The V end was cut by 2 bases, the J end by 1 base, with 9 bases between. Germline V gene lookup returns CDR1 LGHNA and CDR2 YNFKEQ. The CDR3 spells CASSQIIASYEQYF. Written as DNA, the CDR3 is TGTGCCAGCAGCCAAATAATCGCATCCTACGAGCAGTACTTC.

V usage is TRBV7-8 and J usage is TRBJ2-7, with a possible D match to TRBD2 (6 bases). CDR1 and CDR2 from the germline V gene are SGHVS and FQNEAQ. This CDR3 is 15 amino acids long. V lost 4 bases to trimming and J lost 7 bases, with 20 bases between them. The CDR3 sequence: CASSYITAGYNEQYF. CDR3 DNA sequence: TGTGCCAGCAGCTACATAACGGCGGGATACAATGAGCAGTACTTC.

This clonotype turned up a few times. The chain combines TRBV28 with TRBJ2-4, with D perhaps TRBD1 (5 bases). CDR1 and CDR2 (germline): MDHEN, SYDVKM. The CDR3 totals 12 residues. Trimming pared 6 bases from V and 15 bases from J, leaving 18 bases between. CDR3 nucleotide sequence: TGTGCCAGCAGAGAGACCACAGGAAAGCGGTACTTC. As protein: CASRETTGKRYF.

The V and J genes are TRBV27 and TRBJ2-1; 8 positions match TRBD2. This CDR3 contains 15 residues. Germline assignment: CDR1 MNHEY and CDR2 SMNVEV (reference sequence). With 7 bases clipped from V and 3 bases from J, the junction kept 8 bases outside the gene matches. The CDR3 DNA follows: TGTGCCAGCAAGAGGAGCGGGAGTGTCTACAATGAGCAGTTCTTC. This gives the protein CASKRSGSVYNEQFF.

The chain recombines TRBV12-3 or TRBV12-4 with TRBJ1-6; 8 positions agree with TRBD1. The V segment lost 5 bases and the J segment 6 bases; nucleotides outside the gene matches: 6. CDR3 size: 15 residues. CDR3 amino acids: CASSPRTGPNSPLHF. The CDR3 nucleotides read TGTGCCAGCAGTCCACGGACAGGGCCTAATTCACCCCTCCACTTT.

This clonotype showed up just a few times. The DNA for the CDR3 is TGTGCCACCTCCTATCGTAGGCAGGGGGGTGGCTACACCTTC. Encoded protein: CATSYRRQGGGYTF. The rearrangement uses TRBV7-2 and TRBJ1-2, with 7 bases identical to TRBD1. Germline loops: CDR1 SGHTA, CDR2 FQGNSA. V lost 10 bases, J lost 7 bases, and 15 bases stayed unmatched. CDR3 length: 14 amino acids.